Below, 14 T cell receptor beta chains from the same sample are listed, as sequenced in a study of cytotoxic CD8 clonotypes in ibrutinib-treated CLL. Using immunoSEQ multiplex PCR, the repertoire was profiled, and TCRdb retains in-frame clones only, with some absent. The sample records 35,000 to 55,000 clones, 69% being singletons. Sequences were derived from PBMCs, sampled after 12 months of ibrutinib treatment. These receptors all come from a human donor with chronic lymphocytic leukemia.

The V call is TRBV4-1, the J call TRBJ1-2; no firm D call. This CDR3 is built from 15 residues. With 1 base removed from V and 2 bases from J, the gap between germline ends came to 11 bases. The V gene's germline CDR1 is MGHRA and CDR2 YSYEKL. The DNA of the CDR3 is TGCGCCAGCAGCCAAGTGTCGACCGACAACTATGGCTACACCTTC. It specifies CASSQVSTDNYGYTF.

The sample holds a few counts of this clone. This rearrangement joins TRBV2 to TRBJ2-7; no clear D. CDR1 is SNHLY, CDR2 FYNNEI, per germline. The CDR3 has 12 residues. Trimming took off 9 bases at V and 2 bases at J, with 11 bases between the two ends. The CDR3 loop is CARGKDPYEQYF. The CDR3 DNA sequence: TGTGCCAGGGGTAAAGATCCCTACGAGCAGTACTTC.

Here the CDR3 DNA reads TGCGCCAGCGGGGGGACCTTTGGGATTTTCGAGACCCAGTACTTC. Amino acids: CASGGTFGIFETQYF. The chain has TRBV5-1 and TRBJ2-5; possible D gene TRBD2, 6 bases. Trimming removed 7 bases at V and 5 bases at J, with 21 bases between. Germline V gives CDR1 SGHRS, CDR2 YFSETQ. CDR3 length: 15 amino acids.

As DNA, the CDR3 is TGTGCCAGCAGTCCCGGGACTCCTCCTTCTGGTGAGCAGTTCTTC. It codes for CASSPGTPPSGEQFF. The chain joins TRBV28 to TRBJ2-1, with a possible D match to TRBD2 (6 bases). Trimming pared 5 bases from V and 9 bases from J, leaving 20 bases between. The CDR3 extends over 15 amino acids. Looked up from germline, CDR1 is MDHEN and CDR2 is SYDVKM.

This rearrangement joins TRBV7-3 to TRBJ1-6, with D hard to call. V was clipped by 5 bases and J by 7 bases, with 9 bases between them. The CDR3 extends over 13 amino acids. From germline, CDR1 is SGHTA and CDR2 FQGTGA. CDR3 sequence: CASSALGNSPLHF. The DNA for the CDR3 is TGTGCCAGCAGCGCTCTAGGGAATTCACCCCTCCACTTT.

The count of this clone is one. CDR3 in amino acids: CAGRDRRYEKLFF. In DNA form, the CDR3 reads TGTGCCGGACGGGACAGGCGATATGAAAAACTGTTTTTT. J is TRBJ1-4 and V is TRBV30, with 8 bases matching TRBD1. The CDR3 totals 13 residues. Germline V gives CDR1 GTSNPN, CDR2 SVGIG (reference sequence). The junction had 8 bases not matched to a gene; V was cut back by 8 bases and J by 6 bases.

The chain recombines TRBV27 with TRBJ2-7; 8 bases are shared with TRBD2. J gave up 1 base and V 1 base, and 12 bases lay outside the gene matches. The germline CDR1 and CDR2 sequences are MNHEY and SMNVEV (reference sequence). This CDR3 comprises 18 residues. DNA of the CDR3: TGTGCCAGCAGTTTATGGGCCCCTGGGCGGGGGGTTTCCTACGAGCAGTACTTC. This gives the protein CASSLWAPGRGVSYEQYF.

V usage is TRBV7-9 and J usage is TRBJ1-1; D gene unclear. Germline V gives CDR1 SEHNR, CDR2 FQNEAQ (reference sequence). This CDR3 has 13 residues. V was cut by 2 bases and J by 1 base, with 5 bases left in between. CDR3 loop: CASSLSGNTEAFF. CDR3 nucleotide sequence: TGTGCCAGCAGCTTATCAGGGAACACTGAAGCTTTCTTT.

The chain's CDR3 is CASSVDSIFNEQFF. In DNA, the CDR3 is TGTGCCAGCAGCGTAGATAGTATTTTCAATGAGCAGTTCTTC. The chain is built from TRBV9 and TRBJ2-1; no firm D call. Germline loops: CDR1 SGDLS, CDR2 YYNGEE. V was cut by 0 bases and J by 6 bases, with 10 bases left in between. The CDR3 is made up of 14 amino acids.

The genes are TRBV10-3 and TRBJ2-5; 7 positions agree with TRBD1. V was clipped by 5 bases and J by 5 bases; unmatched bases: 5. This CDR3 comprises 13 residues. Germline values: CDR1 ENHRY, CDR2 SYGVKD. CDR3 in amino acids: CAISPGGWETQYF. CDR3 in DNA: TGTGCCATCAGTCCAGGGGGTTGGGAGACCCAGTACTTC.

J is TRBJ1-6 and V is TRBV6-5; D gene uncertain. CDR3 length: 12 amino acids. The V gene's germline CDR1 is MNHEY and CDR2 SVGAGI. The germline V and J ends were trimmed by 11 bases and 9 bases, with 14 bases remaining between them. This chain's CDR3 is CACNAPGSPLHF. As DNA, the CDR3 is TGTGCCTGCAATGCACCGGGTTCACCCCTCCACTTT.

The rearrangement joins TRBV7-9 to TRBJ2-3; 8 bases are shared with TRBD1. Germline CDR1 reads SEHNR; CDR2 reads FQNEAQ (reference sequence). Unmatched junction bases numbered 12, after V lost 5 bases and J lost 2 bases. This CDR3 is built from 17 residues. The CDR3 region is CASSPMDMTGDTDTQYF. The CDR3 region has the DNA TGTGCCAGCAGCCCGATGGACATGACAGGGGACACAGATACGCAGTATTTT.

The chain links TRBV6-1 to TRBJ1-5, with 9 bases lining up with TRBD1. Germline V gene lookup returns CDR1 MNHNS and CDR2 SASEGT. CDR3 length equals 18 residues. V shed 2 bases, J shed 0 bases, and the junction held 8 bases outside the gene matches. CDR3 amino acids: CASSERGQGRHSNQPQHF. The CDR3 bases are TGTGCCAGCAGTGAACGGGGACAGGGCCGTCATAGCAATCAGCCCCAGCATTTT.

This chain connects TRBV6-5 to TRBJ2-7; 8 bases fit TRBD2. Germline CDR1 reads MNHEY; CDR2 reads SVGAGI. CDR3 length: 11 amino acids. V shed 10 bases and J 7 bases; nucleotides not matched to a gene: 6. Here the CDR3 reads CATGGEGEQYF. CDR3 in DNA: TGTGCCACGGGGGGGGAGGGGGAGCAGTACTTC.